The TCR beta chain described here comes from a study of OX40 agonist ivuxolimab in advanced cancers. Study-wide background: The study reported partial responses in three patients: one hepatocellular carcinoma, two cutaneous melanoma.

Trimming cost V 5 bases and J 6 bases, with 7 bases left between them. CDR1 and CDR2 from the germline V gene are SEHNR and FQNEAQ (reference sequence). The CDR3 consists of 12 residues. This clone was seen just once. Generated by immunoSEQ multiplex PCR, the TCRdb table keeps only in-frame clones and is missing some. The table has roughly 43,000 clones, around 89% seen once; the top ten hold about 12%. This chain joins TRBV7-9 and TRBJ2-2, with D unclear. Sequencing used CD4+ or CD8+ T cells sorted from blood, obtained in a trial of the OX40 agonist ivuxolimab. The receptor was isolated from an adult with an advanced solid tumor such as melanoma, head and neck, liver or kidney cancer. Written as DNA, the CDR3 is TGTGCCAGCAGCGGTTACGCCGGGGAGCTGTTTTTT. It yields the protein CASSGYAGELFF.